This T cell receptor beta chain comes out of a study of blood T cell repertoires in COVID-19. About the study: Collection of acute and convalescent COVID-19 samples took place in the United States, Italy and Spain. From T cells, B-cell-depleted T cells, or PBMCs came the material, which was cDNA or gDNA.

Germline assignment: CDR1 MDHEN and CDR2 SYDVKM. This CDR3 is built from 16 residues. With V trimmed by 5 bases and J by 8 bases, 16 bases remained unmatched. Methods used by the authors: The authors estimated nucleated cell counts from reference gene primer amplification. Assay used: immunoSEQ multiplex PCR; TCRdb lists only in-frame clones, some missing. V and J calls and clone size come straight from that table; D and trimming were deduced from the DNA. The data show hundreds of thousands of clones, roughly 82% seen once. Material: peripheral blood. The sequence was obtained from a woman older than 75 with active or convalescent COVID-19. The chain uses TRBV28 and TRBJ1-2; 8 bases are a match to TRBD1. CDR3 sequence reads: CASSLESRQGARGYTF. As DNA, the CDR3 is TGTGCCAGCAGTCTTGAATCTAGGCAGGGGGCGCGAGGCTACACCTTC.